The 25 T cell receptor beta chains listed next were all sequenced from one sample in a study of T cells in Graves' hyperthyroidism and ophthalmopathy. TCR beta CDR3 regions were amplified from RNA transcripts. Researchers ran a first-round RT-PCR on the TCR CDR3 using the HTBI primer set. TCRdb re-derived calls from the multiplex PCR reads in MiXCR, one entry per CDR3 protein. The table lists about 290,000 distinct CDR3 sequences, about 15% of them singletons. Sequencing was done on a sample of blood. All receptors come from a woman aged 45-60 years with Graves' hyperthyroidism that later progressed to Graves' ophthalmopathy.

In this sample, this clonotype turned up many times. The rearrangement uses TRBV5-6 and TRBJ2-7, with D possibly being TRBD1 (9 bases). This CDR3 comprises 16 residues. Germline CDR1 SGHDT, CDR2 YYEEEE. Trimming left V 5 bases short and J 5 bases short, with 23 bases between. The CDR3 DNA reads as TGTGCCAGCAGTCCGGACGGGGGGGACAGGGCCCACGAGCAGTACTTC. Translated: CASSPDGGDRAHEQYF.

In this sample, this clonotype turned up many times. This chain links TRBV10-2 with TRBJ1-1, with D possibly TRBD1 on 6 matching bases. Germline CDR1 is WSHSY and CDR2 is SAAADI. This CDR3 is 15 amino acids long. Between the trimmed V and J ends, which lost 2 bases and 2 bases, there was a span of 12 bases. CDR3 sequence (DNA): TGCGCCAGCAGTGAGGCTGGGGGGCCAAACACTGAAGCTTTCTTT. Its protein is CASSEAGGPNTEAFF.

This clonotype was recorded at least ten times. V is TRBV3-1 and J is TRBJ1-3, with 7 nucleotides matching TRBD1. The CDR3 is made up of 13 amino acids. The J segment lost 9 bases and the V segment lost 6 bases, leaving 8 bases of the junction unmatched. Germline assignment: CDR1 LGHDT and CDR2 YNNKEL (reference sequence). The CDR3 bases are TGTGCCAGCAGGTTGGGACAGACCGGCACCATATATTTT. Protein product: CASRLGQTGTIYF.

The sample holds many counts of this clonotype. The CDR3 DNA sequence: TGTGCCAGCAGTACCCGGGACAGCGAAGCTTTCTTT. Protein: CASSTRDSEAFF. V gene TRBV12-3 or TRBV12-4 combines with J gene TRBJ1-1; 7 bases line up with TRBD1. CDR3 length: 12 amino acids. V shed 5 bases, J shed 8 bases, and the junction held 5 bases outside the gene matches.

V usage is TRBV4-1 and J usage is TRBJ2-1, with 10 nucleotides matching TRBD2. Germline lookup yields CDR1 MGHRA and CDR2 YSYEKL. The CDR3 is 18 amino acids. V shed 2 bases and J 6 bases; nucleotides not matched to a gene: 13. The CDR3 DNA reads TGCGCCAGCAGCCAACTTATCGGAACTAGCGGGGCCTCCAATGAGCAGTTCTTC. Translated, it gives CASSQLIGTSGASNEQFF.

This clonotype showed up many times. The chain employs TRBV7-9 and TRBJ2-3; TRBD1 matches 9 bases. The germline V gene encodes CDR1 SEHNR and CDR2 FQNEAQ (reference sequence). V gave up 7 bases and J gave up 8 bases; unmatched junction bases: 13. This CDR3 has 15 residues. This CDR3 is CASIVPGQGTVTQYF. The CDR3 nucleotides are TGTGCCAGCATCGTCCCGGGACAGGGTACGGTTACGCAGTATTTT.

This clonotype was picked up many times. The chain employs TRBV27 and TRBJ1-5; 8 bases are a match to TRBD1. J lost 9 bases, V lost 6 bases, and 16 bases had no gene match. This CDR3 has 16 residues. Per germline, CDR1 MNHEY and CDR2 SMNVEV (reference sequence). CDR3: CASSPGTGIKHTPQHF. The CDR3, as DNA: TGTGCCAGCAGCCCAGGGACAGGCATAAAACACACGCCCCAGCATTTT.

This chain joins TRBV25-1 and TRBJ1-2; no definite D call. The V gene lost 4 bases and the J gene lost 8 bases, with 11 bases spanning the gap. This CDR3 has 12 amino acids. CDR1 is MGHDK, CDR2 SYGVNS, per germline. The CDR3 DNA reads TGTGCCAGCAGTGCCTCAACTCGAGGCTACACCTTC. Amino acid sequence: CASSASTRGYTF.

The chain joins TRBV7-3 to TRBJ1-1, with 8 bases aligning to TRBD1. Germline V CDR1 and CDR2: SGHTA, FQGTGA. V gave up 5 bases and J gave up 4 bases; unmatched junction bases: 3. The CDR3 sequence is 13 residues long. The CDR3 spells CASSATGGTEAFF. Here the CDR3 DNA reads TGTGCCAGCAGCGCAACAGGGGGCACTGAAGCTTTCTTT. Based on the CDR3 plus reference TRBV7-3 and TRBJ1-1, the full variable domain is GAGVSQTPSNKVTEKGKYVELRCDPISGHTALYWYRQSLGQGPEFLIYFQGTGAADDSGLPNDRFFAVRPEGSVSTLKIQRTERGDSAVYLCASSATGGTEAFFGQGTRLTVV.

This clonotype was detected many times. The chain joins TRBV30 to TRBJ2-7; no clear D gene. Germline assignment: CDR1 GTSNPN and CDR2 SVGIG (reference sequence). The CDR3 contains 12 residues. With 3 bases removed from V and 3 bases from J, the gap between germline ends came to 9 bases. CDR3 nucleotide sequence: TGTGCCTGGAGGGCTGAGAGCTACGAGCAGTACTTC. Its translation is CAWRAESYEQYF.

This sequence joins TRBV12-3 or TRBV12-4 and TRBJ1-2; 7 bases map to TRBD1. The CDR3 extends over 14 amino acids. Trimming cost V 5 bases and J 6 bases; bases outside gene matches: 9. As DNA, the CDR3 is TGTGCCAGCAGTCCCCCAGGGGGGTGGGATGGCTACACCTTC. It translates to CASSPPGGWDGYTF.

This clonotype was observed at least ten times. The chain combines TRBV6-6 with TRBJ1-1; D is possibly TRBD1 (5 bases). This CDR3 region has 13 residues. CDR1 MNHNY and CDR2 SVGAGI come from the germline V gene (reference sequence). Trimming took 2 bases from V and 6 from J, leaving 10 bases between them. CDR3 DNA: TGTGCCAGCAGTTACGCGGGGGTTCCTGAAGCTTTCTTT. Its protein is CASSYAGVPEAFF.

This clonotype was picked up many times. The chain's CDR3 is CASSFRGGAGELFF. In DNA, the CDR3 is TGTGCCAGCAGTTTCAGGGGCGGCGCCGGGGAGCTGTTTTTT. V and J are TRBV28 and TRBJ2-2, with D perhaps TRBD1 (6 bases). The CDR3 is made up of 14 amino acids. Deletions cut 3 bases from V and 6 bases from J, with 11 bases between. Germline CDR1 reads MDHEN; CDR2 reads SYDVKM. The variable domain in full, completed from reference TRBV28 and TRBJ2-2, reads DVKVTQSSRYLVKRTGEKVFLECVQDMDHENMFWYRQDPGLGLRLIYFSYDVKMKEKGDIPEGYSVSREKKERFSLILESASTNQTSMYLCASSFRGGAGELFFGEGSRLTVL.

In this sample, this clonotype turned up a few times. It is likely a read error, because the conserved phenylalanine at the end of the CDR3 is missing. CDR3 in DNA: TGTGCCAGCAGGGTTGTGCCCTATGGCTACACCCTC. It yields the protein CASRVVPYGYTL. This chain connects TRBV28 to TRBJ1-2; D uncertain. CDR1 is MDHEN and CDR2 is SYDVKM in the germline V gene. Trimming left V 6 bases short and J 4 bases short, with 9 bases between. The CDR3 totals 12 residues.

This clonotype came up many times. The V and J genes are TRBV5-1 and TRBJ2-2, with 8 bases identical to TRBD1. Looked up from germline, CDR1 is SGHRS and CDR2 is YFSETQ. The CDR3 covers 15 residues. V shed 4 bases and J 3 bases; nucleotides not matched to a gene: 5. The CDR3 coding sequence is TGCGCCAGCAGCCCGATGACAGGGGACACCGGGGAGCTGTTTTTT. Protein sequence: CASSPMTGDTGELFF. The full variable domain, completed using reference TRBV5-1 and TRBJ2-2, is KAGVTQTPRYLIKTRGQQVTLSCSPISGHRSVSWYQQTPGQGLQFLFEYFSETQRNKGNFPGRFSGRQFSNSRSEMNVSTLELGDSALYLCASSPMTGDTGELFFGEGSRLTVL.

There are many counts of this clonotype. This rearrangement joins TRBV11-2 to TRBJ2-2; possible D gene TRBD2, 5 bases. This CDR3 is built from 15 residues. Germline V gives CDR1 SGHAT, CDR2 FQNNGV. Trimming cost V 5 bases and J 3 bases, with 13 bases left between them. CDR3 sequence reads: CASSLTSIDTGELFF. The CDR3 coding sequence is TGTGCCAGCAGCCTAACTAGTATTGACACCGGGGAGCTGTTTTTT.

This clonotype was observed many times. The CDR3 nucleotides are TGCAGTGCTAAAAGGGGGCCGTCGGGAGGGGGTAATGAGCAGTTCTTC. Protein: CSAKRGPSGGGNEQFF. The chain employs TRBV20-1 and TRBJ2-1; D may be TRBD2 (8 bases). This CDR3 has 16 amino acids. Germline assignment: CDR1 DFQATT and CDR2 SNEGSKA (reference sequence). V shed 4 bases and J shed 7 bases, with 23 bases lying between them.

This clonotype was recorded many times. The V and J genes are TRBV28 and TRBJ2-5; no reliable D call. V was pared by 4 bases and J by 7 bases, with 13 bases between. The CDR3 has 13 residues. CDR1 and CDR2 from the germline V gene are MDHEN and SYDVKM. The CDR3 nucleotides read TGTGCCAGCAGTTCCGTTTACTGGCCGACCCAGTACTTC. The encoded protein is CASSSVYWPTQYF.

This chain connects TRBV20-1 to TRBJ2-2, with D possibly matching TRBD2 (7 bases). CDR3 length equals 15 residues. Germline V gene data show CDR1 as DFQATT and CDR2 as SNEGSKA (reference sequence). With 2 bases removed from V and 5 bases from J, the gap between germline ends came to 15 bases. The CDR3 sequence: CSARKGGGDTGELFF. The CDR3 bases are TGCAGTGCTAGAAAGGGGGGAGGGGATACCGGGGAGCTGTTTTTT.

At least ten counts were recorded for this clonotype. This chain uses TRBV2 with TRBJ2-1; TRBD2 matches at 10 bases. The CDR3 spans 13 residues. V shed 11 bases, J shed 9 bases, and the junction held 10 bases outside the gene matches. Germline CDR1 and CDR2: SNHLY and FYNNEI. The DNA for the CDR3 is TGTGCCGCCCACTCTAGCGGGAGTGCTGAGCAGTTCTTC. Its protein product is CAAHSSGSAEQFF.

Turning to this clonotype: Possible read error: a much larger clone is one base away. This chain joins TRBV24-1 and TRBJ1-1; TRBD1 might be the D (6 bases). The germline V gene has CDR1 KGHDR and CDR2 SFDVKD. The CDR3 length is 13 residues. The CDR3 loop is CVTSQQGYTEAFF. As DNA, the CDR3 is TGTGTCACCAGTCAACAGGGATACACTGAAGCTTTCTTT.

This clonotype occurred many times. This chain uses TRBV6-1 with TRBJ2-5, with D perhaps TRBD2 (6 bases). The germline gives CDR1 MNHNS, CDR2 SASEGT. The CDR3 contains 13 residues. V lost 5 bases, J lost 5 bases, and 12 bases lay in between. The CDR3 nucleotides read TGTGCCAGCAGTAGGAATGCGGGGGAGACCCAGTACTTC. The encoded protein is CASSRNAGETQYF.

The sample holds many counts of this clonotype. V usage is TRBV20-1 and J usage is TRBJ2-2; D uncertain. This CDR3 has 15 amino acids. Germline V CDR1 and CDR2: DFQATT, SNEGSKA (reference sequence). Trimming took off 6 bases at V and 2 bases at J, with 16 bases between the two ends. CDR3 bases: TGCAGTGCGCCCCCCCGAGGCTTTAACACCGGGGAGCTGTTTTTT. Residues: CSAPPRGFNTGELFF.

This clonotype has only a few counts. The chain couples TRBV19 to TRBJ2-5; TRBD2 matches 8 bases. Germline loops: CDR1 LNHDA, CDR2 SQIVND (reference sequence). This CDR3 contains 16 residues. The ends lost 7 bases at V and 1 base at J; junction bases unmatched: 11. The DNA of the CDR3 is TGTGCCAGTACCCCAGCGGGAGATGCTAGCCAAGAGACCCAGTACTTC. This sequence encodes CASTPAGDASQETQYF. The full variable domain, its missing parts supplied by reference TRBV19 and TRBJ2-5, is DGGITQSPKYLFRKEGQNVTLSCEQNLNHDAMYWYRQDPGQGLRLIYYSQIVNDFQKGDIAEGYSVSREKKESFPLTVTSAQKNPTAFYLCASTPAGDASQETQYFGPGTRLLVL.

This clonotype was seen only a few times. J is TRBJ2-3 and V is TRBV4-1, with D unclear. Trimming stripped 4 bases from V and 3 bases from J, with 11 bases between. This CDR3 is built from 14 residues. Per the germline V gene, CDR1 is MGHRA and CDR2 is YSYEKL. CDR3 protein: CASSPGHYTDTQYF. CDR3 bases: TGCGCCAGCAGCCCTGGTCACTATACAGATACGCAGTATTTT.